One sample yielded the 8 T cell receptor beta chains listed below, sequenced in a study of T-cell memory formation after mild COVID-19. MiXCR was run by TCRdb on the 5' RACE reads, yielding one entry per CDR3 protein. The table records about 560,000 distinct CDR3 sequences, 20% to 25% of them present only once. The sequenced material came from PBMCs or a T cell subset sorted from them (not recorded which). The receptors were gathered from an adult woman who had mild COVID-19 (a few samples of this study predate the infection). Cell type and time point are not known.

The chain joins TRBV7-9 to TRBJ2-7; D possibly corresponds to TRBD2 (5 bases). The CDR3 runs to 14 residues. The ends were cut back, 5 bases at V and 2 bases at J, with 13 bases in the middle. Germline assignment: CDR1 SEHNR and CDR2 FQNEAQ (reference sequence). Here the CDR3 DNA reads TGTGCCAGCAGCCCCCGAGGGATCCCCTACGAGCAGTACTTC. It specifies CASSPRGIPYEQYF.

This clonotype has only a few counts. The rearrangement links TRBV19 to TRBJ2-5; D uncertain. The germline V gene encodes CDR1 LNHDA and CDR2 SQIVND (reference sequence). Trimming shortened V by 3 bases and J by 1 base, and 9 bases separated the two germline ends. CDR3 length equals 14 residues. For the CDR3, the DNA is TGTGCCAGTAGTATTTCGGTACTCCAAGAGACCCAGTACTTC. Protein sequence: CASSISVLQETQYF.

This clonotype was detected ten times or more. The chain employs TRBV5-1 and TRBJ2-7, with 7 positions matching TRBD2. In germline, CDR1 is SGHRS, CDR2 YFSETQ. The trim removed 0 bases at V and 1 base at J, leaving 4 bases unmatched. The CDR3 loop spans 15 amino acids. The CDR3 coding sequence is TGCGCCAGCAGCTTGGAACTAGCGTCTTCCTACGAGCAGTACTTC. Residues: CASSLELASSYEQYF. The full variable domain, with the rest looked up from reference TRBV5-1 and TRBJ2-7, is KAGVTQTPRYLIKTRGQQVTLSCSPISGHRSVSWYQQTPGQGLQFLFEYFSETQRNKGNFPGRFSGRQFSNSRSEMNVSTLELGDSALYLCASSLELASSYEQYFGPGTRLTVT.

This rearrangement joins TRBV7-6 to TRBJ2-6, with no clear D. From germline, CDR1 is SGHVS and CDR2 FNYEAQ. The CDR3 is made up of 17 amino acids. V lost 1 base and J 0 bases, leaving 10 bases between the germline ends. In DNA, the CDR3 is TGTGCCAGCAGCTTAGGGGCTGAGTACTCTGGGGCCAACGTCCTGACTTTC. Protein sequence: CASSLGAEYSGANVLTF. The whole variable domain, remainder taken from reference TRBV7-6 and TRBJ2-6, is GAGVSQSPRYKVTKRGQDVALRCDPISGHVSLYWYRQALGQGPEFLTYFNYEAQQDKSGLPNDRFSAERPEGSISTLTIQRTEQRDSAMYRCASSLGAEYSGANVLTFGAGSRLTVL.

The V gene is TRBV4-3, the J gene TRBJ2-7, with TRBD2 as a possible D gene (6 bases). The CDR3 sequence is 13 residues long. The V end was cut by 4 bases, the J end by 6 bases, with 13 bases between. Germline V lookup: CDR1 LGHNA, CDR2 YSLEER. CDR3 region: CASSLTGDSEQYF. DNA for the CDR3: TGCGCCAGCAGCCTGACGGGAGACAGCGAGCAGTACTTC.

The chain carries TRBV9 and TRBJ1-6, with 7 bases fitting TRBD1. The CDR3 loop spans 17 amino acids. Germline values: CDR1 SGDLS, CDR2 YYNGEE. After removal of 0 bases from V and 5 bases from J, the junction contained 8 bases not matched to a gene. CDR3 DNA: TGTGCCAGCAGCGTAGGGCCAGGGGGAATGGATAATTCACCCCTCCACTTT. Protein product: CASSVGPGGMDNSPLHF.

This clonotype was detected many times. The rearrangement uses TRBV30 and TRBJ2-3; 9 bases are a match to TRBD2. V gave up 3 bases and J gave up 2 bases; unmatched junction bases: 3. Germline CDR1 is GTSNPN and CDR2 is SVGIG (reference sequence). This CDR3 comprises 14 residues. DNA of the CDR3: TGTGCCTGGAGGGGACTAGCCGTCACAGATACGCAGTATTTT. Translating gives CAWRGLAVTDTQYF.

The rearrangement uses TRBV11-3 and TRBJ1-1, with 7 bases lining up with TRBD1. Trimming took 5 bases from V and 4 from J; bases not matched to a gene: 7. Germline CDR1 and CDR2: SGHNT and YENEEA. CDR3 size: 14 residues. CDR3: CASSQTRQGTEAFF. The CDR3 nucleotides read TGTGCCAGCAGCCAAACGCGACAGGGCACTGAAGCTTTCTTT.